These T cell receptor beta chains were read from a single sample in a study of post-analysis software for immune sequencing data. Each CDR3 protein is one row after TCRdb ran MiXCR on the PCR reads. The table has roughly 400,000 distinct CDR3 sequences, approximately 38% seen once; the top ten hold approximately 7.7%. Input material: blood. Receptors were obtained from a girl aged 2-10 years with multiple sclerosis. Both conserved end residues are part of each CDR3. Fields, in order: V gene, D gene, clone size, J gene, CDR3 DNA, CDR3 protein. The D gene is left open where the match is weak. Size is stated for part of the rows, as once, few or many counts, or as a class when the clone is expanded.

v_gene: TRBV4-1
d_gene: TRBD2
abundance: -
j_gene: TRBJ2-5
CDR3nt: TGCGCCAGCAGCCAAGGGGCTAGCGGGGGAGTAGAGACCCAGTACTTC
CDR3aa: CASSQGASGGVETQYF

v_gene: TRBV7-9
d_gene: TRBD1
abundance: few
j_gene: TRBJ2-1
CDR3nt: TGTGCCAGCAGCTTAAGGGGACAGGGCCCCTCCAATGAGCAGTTCTTC
CDR3aa: CASSLRGQGPSNEQFF

v_gene: TRBV7-2
d_gene: TRBD2
abundance: -
j_gene: TRBJ2-5
CDR3nt: TGTGCCAGCAGCTCCCGACTAGCCGAAGAGACCCAGTACTTC
CDR3aa: CASSSRLAEETQYF

v_gene: TRBV7-9
d_gene: -
abundance: -
j_gene: TRBJ2-5
CDR3nt: TGTGCCAGCAGCCTCCCATCACAAGGGCAGGGGGAGACCCAGTACTTC
CDR3aa: CASSLPSQGQGETQYF

v_gene: TRBV15
d_gene: TRBD2
abundance: -
j_gene: TRBJ2-1
CDR3nt: TGTGCCACCAGCAGACTTCCGGGACTAGCGGGAGTTAATGAGCAGTTCTTC
CDR3aa: CATSRLPGLAGVNEQFF

v_gene: TRBV20-1
d_gene: -
abundance: -
j_gene: TRBJ2-1
CDR3nt: TGCAGTGCTAGTAGGGCGGCCAGCTCCTACAATGAGCAGTTCTTC
CDR3aa: CSASRAASSYNEQFF

v_gene: TRBV20-1
d_gene: TRBD2
abundance: once
j_gene: TRBJ2-7
CDR3nt: TGCAGTGCTAGATCGGGACTAGCGGGCTCCGAGCAGTACTTC
CDR3aa: CSARSGLAGSEQYF

v_gene: TRBV6-1
d_gene: -
abundance: once
j_gene: TRBJ1-6
CDR3nt: TGTGCCAGCAGGGACAGTAGGTCACCCCTCCACTTT
CDR3aa: CASRDSRSPLHF

v_gene: TRBV28
d_gene: TRBD1
abundance: -
j_gene: TRBJ1-5
CDR3nt: TGTGCCAGCATAGACAGGGGGCTAGAACAGCCCCAGCATTTT
CDR3aa: CASIDRGLEQPQHF

v_gene: TRBV14
d_gene: TRBD1
abundance: few
j_gene: TRBJ1-2
CDR3nt: TGTGCCAGCAGTCCGGACAGGGGGCTGATGGGCTATGGCTACACCTTC
CDR3aa: CASSPDRGLMGYGYTF

v_gene: TRBV7-8
d_gene: -
abundance: -
j_gene: TRBJ2-2
CDR3nt: TGTGCCAGCAGCTTAGTAGGAGGGGACACCGGGGAGCTGTTTTTT
CDR3aa: CASSLVGGDTGELFF

v_gene: TRBV12-3/TRBV12-4
d_gene: -
abundance: -
j_gene: TRBJ1-2
CDR3nt: TGTGCCAGCAAAGGAGGGTTACCCTATGGCTACACCTTC
CDR3aa: CASKGGLPYGYTF

v_gene: TRBV6-5
d_gene: TRBD1
abundance: few
j_gene: TRBJ2-7
CDR3nt: TGTGCCAGCAGTTACTCAGCACCAGGGGGCTACGAGCAGTACTTC
CDR3aa: CASSYSAPGGYEQYF

v_gene: TRBV12-3/TRBV12-4
d_gene: -
abundance: -
j_gene: TRBJ2-1
CDR3nt: TGTGCCAGCAGCCTACGGGACCAGAGACGGTTCTTC
CDR3aa: CASSLRDQRRFF

v_gene: TRBV9
d_gene: -
abundance: -
j_gene: TRBJ2-1
CDR3nt: TGTGCCGGCAGCGTAGACTATCACAATGAGCAGTTCTTC
CDR3aa: CAGSVDYHNEQFF

v_gene: TRBV5-1
d_gene: TRBD1
abundance: few
j_gene: TRBJ1-4
CDR3nt: TGCGCCAGCAGCCGGAGGGGACAGAATGAAAAACTGTTTTTT
CDR3aa: CASSRRGQNEKLFF

v_gene: TRBV15
d_gene: TRBD2
abundance: -
j_gene: TRBJ2-1
CDR3nt: TGTGCCACCAGCAGAGATAGCGGGGGTTCAAATGAGCAGTTCTTC
CDR3aa: CATSRDSGGSNEQFF

v_gene: TRBV18
d_gene: -
abundance: -
j_gene: TRBJ1-6
CDR3nt: TGTGCCAGCTCACCACCAGGAAGTAGGACAGATAATTCACCCCTCCACTTT
CDR3aa: CASSPPGSRTDNSPLHF

v_gene: TRBV12-3/TRBV12-4
d_gene: TRBD1
abundance: -
j_gene: TRBJ2-7
CDR3nt: TGTGCCAGCAGTTTAGAACAGGGGACCTACGAGCAGTACTTC
CDR3aa: CASSLEQGTYEQYF

v_gene: TRBV6-5
d_gene: TRBD1
abundance: few
j_gene: TRBJ2-5
CDR3nt: TGTGCCAGCAGTTCTCGGGACAGGGGATCCCAAGAGACCCAGTACTTC
CDR3aa: CASSSRDRGSQETQYF

v_gene: TRBV29-1
d_gene: TRBD1
abundance: -
j_gene: TRBJ1-1
CDR3nt: TGCAGCGTTGGCAAACAGGGGTTGAACACTGAAGCTTTCTTT
CDR3aa: CSVGKQGLNTEAFF

v_gene: TRBV29-1
d_gene: -
abundance: -
j_gene: TRBJ2-1
CDR3nt: TGCAGCGTGTGGACAGAAAATAATGAGCAGTTCTTC
CDR3aa: CSVWTENNEQFF

v_gene: TRBV9
d_gene: -
abundance: once
j_gene: TRBJ2-3
CDR3nt: TGTGCCAGCAGCGCGGGAGTGGAAGATACGCAGTATTTT
CDR3aa: CASSAGVEDTQYF

v_gene: TRBV12-3/TRBV12-4
d_gene: -
abundance: -
j_gene: TRBJ1-1
CDR3nt: TGTGCCAGCAACTCCCTACGCGGGGTAGACACTGAAGCTTTCTTT
CDR3aa: CASNSLRGVDTEAFF

v_gene: TRBV12-5
d_gene: -
abundance: -
j_gene: TRBJ2-5
CDR3nt: TGTGCTAGTGGTTTGGCGTCCGGGACTGCGTACCAAGAGACCCAGTACTTC
CDR3aa: CASGLASGTAYQETQYF

v_gene: TRBV5-1
d_gene: TRBD2
abundance: -
j_gene: TRBJ2-7
CDR3nt: TGCGCCAGCAGCTTGGATTATAGCGGGAGTGGCTACGAGCAGTACTTC
CDR3aa: CASSLDYSGSGYEQYF

v_gene: TRBV25-1
d_gene: TRBD1
abundance: -
j_gene: TRBJ1-6
CDR3nt: TGTGCCAGCAGAGCCCGGGACAGCGCTTCACCCCTCCACTTT
CDR3aa: CASRARDSASPLHF

v_gene: TRBV4-2
d_gene: TRBD2
abundance: -
j_gene: TRBJ2-5
CDR3nt: TGTGCCAGCAGCCATCTAGCGGGGAACCAAGAGACCCAGTACTTC
CDR3aa: CASSHLAGNQETQYF